This is a list of T cell receptor beta chains from one sample in a study of CXCR3-negative and CXCR3-positive naive CD8 T cells. TCRdb reprocessed the 5' RACE reads and reports one entry per CDR3 protein, with no DNA. The sample table includes about 89,000 distinct CDR3 sequences. Material: naive CXCR3+ CD8+ T cells from blood. The receptor set was obtained from a human donor in good health. Some clones in this sample may be carry-over from other donors' samples. Each CDR3 is given with its conserved first and last residue.

CDR3aa,len,v_gene,j_gene
CASSPREGRSYEQYF,15,TRBV28,TRBJ2-7
CASSQARVAAYNEQFF,16,TRBV14,TRBJ2-1
CASIREAYNEQFF,13,TRBV28,TRBJ2-1
CATSRPLGTDTQYF,14,TRBV15,TRBJ2-3
CASSLLGAAAVGDTQYF,17,TRBV7-6,TRBJ2-3
CASSHGASRAYEQYF,15,TRBV4-1,TRBJ2-7
CASSVRGGDEKLFF,14,TRBV6-6,TRBJ1-4
CASSQWGPTDTQYF,14,TRBV14,TRBJ2-3
CASSEFKGSNTEAFF,15,TRBV2,TRBJ1-1
CASSYSGRSSYEQYF,15,TRBV6-5,TRBJ2-7
CASIGLAGGRGETQYF,16,TRBV28,TRBJ2-5
CASSLAGDPYADTQYF,16,TRBV7-6,TRBJ2-3
CASSYSTRVTDTQYF,15,TRBV6-5,TRBJ2-3
CASGLFAEMNTEAFF,15,TRBV2,TRBJ1-1
CASSQAGQPSYNEQFF,16,TRBV4-1,TRBJ2-1
CAGGTGGENGYTF,13,TRBV28,TRBJ1-2
CASSQDYNYEQYF,13,TRBV14,TRBJ2-7
CASSQVKGRDREYEQYF,17,TRBV14,TRBJ2-7
CASSLGQQETQYF,13,TRBV7-6,TRBJ2-5
CSVLRSVNYNEQFF,14,TRBV29-1,TRBJ2-1
CASSPKGLARHEQYF,15,TRBV14,TRBJ2-7
CASSYGLAGDTQYF,14,TRBV12-3/TRBV12-4,TRBJ2-3
CSVEFGQRETQYF,13,TRBV29-1,TRBJ2-5
CGLGTSGGLLETQYF,15,TRBV20-1,TRBJ2-5
CASSVAGAANEQFF,14,TRBV9,TRBJ2-1
CDRFWVWQHYNEQFF,15,TRBV5-1,TRBJ2-1
CASRGTGGTEAFF,13,TRBV2,TRBJ1-1
CSAREGVGPYEQYF,14,TRBV20-1,TRBJ2-7
CASSEFGREVEQYF,14,TRBV25-1,TRBJ2-7
CSVEWTGEYGYTF,13,TRBV29-1,TRBJ1-2
CASSSIYDGSYNSPLHF,17,TRBV12-3/TRBV12-4,TRBJ1-6
CASSDPLGPSAYEQYF,16,TRBV7-9,TRBJ2-7
CASSHRDWGAKNIQYF,16,TRBV7-9,TRBJ2-4
CASSPDPANDNEQFF,15,TRBV7-8,TRBJ2-1